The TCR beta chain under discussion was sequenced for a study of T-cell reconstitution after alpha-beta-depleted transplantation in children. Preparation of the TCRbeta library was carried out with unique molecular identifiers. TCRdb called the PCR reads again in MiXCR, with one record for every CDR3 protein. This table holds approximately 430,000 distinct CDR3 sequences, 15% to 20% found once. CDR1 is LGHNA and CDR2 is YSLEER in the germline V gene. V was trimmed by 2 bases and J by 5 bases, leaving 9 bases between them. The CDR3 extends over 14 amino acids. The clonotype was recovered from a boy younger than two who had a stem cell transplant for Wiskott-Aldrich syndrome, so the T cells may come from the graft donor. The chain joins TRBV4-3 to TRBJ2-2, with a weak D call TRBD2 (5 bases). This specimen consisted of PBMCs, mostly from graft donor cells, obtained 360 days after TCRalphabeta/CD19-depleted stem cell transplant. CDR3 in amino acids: CASSQRWETGELFF. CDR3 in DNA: TGCGCCAGCAGCCAAAGATGGGAGACCGGGGAGCTGTTTTTT.